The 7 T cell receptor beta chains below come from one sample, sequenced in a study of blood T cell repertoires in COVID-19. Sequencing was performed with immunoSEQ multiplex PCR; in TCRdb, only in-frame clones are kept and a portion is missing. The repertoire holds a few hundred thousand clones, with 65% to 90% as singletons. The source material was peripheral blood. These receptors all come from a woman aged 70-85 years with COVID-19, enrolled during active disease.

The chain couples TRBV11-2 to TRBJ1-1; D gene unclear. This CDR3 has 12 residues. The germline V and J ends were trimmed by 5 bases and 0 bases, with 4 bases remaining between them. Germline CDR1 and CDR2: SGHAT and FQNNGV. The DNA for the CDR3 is TGTGCCAGCAGCCTAATGAACACTGAAGCTTTCTTT. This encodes CASSLMNTEAFF.

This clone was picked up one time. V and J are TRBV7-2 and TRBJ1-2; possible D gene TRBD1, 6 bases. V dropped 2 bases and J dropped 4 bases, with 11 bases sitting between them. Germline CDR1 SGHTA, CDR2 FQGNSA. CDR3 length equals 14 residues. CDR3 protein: CASSLHREGYGYTF. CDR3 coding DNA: TGTGCCAGCAGCTTACACAGGGAGGGCTATGGCTACACCTTC.

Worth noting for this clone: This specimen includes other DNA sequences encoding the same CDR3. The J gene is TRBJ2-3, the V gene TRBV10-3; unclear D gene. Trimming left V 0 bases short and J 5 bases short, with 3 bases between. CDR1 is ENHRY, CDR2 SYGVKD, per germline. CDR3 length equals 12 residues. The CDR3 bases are TGTGCCATCAGTGAGTCGAGAGATACGCAGTATTTT. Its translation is CAISESRDTQYF.

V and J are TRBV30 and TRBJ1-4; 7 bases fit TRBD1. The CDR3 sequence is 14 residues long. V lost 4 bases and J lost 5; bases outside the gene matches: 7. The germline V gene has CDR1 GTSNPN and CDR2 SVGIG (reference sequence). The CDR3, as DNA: TGTGCCTGGACCCCGGACAGGTTCAATGAAAAACTGTTTTTT. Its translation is CAWTPDRFNEKLFF.

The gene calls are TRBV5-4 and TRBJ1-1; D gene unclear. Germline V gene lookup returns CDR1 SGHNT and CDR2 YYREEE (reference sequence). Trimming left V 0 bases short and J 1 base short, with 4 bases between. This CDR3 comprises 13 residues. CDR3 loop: CASSLGGNTEAFF. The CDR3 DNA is TGTGCCAGCAGCTTGGGAGGGAACACTGAAGCTTTCTTT.

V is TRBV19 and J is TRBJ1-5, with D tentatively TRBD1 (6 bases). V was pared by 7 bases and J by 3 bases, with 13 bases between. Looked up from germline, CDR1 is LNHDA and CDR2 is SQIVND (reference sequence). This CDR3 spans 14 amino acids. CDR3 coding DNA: TGTGCCAGTATGGGGCAGGGGATCAATCAGCCCCAGCATTTT. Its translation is CASMGQGINQPQHF.

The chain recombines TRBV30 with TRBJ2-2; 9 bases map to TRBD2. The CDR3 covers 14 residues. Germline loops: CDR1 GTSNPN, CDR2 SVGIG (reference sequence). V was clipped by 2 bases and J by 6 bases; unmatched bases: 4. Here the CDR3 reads CAWSPGLASGELFF. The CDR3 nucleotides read TGTGCCTGGAGTCCAGGACTAGCGTCCGGGGAGCTGTTTTTT.